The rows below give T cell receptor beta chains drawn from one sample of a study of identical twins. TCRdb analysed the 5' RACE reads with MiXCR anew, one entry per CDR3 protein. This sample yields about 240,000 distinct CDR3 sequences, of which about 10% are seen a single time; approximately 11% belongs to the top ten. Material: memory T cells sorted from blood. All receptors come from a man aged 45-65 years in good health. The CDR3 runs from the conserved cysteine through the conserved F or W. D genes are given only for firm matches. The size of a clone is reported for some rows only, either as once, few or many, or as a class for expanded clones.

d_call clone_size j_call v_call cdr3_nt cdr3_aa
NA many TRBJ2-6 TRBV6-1 TGTGCCAGCACCACGGTTCGCTCTGGGGCCAACGTCCTGACTTTC CASTTVRSGANVLTF
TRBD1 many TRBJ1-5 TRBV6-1 TGTGCCAGCGGCCGGGACAGCAGCAATCAGCCCCAGCATTTT CASGRDSSNQPQHF
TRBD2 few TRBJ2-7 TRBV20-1 TGCAGTGCTAGAGTCGGGGGGAGAACTAGCGGGGGGTACGAGCAGTACTTC CSARVGGRTSGGYEQYF
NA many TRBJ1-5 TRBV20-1 TGCAGTGCTAGTTTCGGACAGCGGGGTCAGCCCCAGCATTTT CSASFGQRGQPQHF
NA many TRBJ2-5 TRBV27 TGTGCCAGCAGTTGGGGGGCCCAAGAGACCCAGTACTTC CASSWGAQETQYF
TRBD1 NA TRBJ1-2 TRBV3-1 TGTGCCAGCAGCCCAGGACAGGGTGTCTATGGCTACACCTTC CASSPGQGVYGYTF
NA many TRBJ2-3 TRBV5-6 TGTGCCAGCAGCGCCCCGTTGCGCGACCTGGATACGCAGTATTTT CASSAPLRDLDTQYF
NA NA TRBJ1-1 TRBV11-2 TGTGCCAGCAGCTTAGAGGGCCTCATCCTAAAGGACACTGAAGCTTTCTTT CASSLEGLILKDTEAFF
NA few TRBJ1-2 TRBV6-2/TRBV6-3 TGTGCCAGCACCTTACGGGAGAACTATGGCTACACCTTC CASTLRENYGYTF
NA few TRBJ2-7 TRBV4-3 TGCGCCAGCAGCCAAGATAGGTGGTTCAGCGAGCAGTACTTC CASSQDRWFSEQYF
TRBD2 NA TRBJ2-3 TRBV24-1 TGTGCCACCAGTGAAGTAGCGGGGGACACAGATACGCAGTATTTT CATSEVAGDTDTQYF
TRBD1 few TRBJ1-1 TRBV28 TGTGCCAGCACAAGGGGGCATAACACTGAAGCTTTCTTT CASTRGHNTEAFF
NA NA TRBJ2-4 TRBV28 TGTGCCAGCAATTCGCCCGTAGCCAAAAACATTCAGTACTTC CASNSPVAKNIQYF
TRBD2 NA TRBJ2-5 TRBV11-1 TGTGCCAGCAGCCCCCCCCTCCGCGGCCAACACCCTAAGGGAGGGTTTGAGACCCAGTACTTC CASSPPLRGQHPKGGFETQYF
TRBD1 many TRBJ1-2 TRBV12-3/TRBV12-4 TGTGCCAGCAGTCCACAGGGGACCTATGGCTACACCTTC CASSPQGTYGYTF
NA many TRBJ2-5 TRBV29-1 TGCAGCGTTGAAGTAGGCGGAAAAGAGACCCAGTACTTC CSVEVGGKETQYF
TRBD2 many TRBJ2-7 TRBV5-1 TGCGCCAGCAGCTTTGGTAGCGGGATGCACGAGCAGTACTTC CASSFGSGMHEQYF
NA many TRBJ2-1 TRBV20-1 TGCAGTGCCAGGGACCCCCCAAGCTCCTACAATGAGCAGTTCTTC CSARDPPSSYNEQFF
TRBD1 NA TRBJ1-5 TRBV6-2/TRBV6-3 TGTGCCAGCAGTTACCGGACAGGGACTAGCAATCAGCCCCGGCATTTT CASSYRTGTSNQPRHF
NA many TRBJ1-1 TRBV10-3 TGTGCCACCCGGACAGAAAGCCTATTCGTGAACACTGAAGCTTTCTTT CATRTESLFVNTEAFF
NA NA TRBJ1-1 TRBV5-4 TGTGCCAGCAGCTCCACGGGAAACCTGAACACTGAAGCTTTCTTT CASSSTGNLNTEAFF
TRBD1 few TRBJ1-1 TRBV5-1 TGCGCCAGCAGCTTGGAGGGACAGGGGGACACTGAAGCTTTCTTT CASSLEGQGDTEAFF
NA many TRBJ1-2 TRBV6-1 TGTGCCAGCAGTGAAGCGCTTCGGGGTAGCGGCTACACCTTC CASSEALRGSGYTF
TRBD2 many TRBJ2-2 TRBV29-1 TGCAGCGTTCGAGGACTAGCGGGCACCGGGGAGCTGTTTTTT CSVRGLAGTGELFF
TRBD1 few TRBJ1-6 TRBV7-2 TGTGCCAGCACCCTAGACAGGGGAAATTCACCCCTCCACTTT CASTLDRGNSPLHF
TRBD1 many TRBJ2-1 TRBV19 TGTGCCAGTAAGCAGGACAGGGGTTACAATGAGCAGTTCTTC CASKQDRGYNEQFF
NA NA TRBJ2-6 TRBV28 TGTGCCAGCAGTAGGAGTACCGGGGCCAACGTCCTGACTTTC CASSRSTGANVLTF
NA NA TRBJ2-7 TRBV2 TGTGCCAGCAATACTCCGGGACCTTTCTACGAGCAGTACTTC CASNTPGPFYEQYF
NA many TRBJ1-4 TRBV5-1 TGCGCCAGCAGCCTACAGGGAATGGGAACTAATGAAAAACTGTTTTTT CASSLQGMGTNEKLFF
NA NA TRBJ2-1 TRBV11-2 TGTGCCAGCAGCTTTCGCCGTGAGCAGTTCTTC CASSFRREQFF
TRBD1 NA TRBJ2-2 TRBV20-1 TGCAGTGCTACAGGGGACAGATCTAACACCGGGGAGCTGTTTTTT CSATGDRSNTGELFF
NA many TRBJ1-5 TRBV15 TGTGCCACCAGCAGAGATCAGCCCCAGCATTTT CATSRDQPQHF
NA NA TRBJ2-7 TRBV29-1 TGCAGCGTTGTCTCGGCAGGGAATTCCTACGAGCAGTACTTC CSVVSAGNSYEQYF